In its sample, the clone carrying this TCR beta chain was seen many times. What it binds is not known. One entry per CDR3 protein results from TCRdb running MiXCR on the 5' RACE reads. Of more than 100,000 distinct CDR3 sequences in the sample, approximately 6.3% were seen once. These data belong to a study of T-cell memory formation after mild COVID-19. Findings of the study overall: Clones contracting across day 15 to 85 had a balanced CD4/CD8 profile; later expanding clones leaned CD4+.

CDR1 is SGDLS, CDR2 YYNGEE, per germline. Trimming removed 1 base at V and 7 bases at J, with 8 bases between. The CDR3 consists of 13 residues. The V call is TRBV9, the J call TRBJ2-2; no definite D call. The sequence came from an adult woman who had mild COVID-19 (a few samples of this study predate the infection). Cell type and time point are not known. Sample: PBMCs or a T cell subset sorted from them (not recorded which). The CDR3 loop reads CASSVTPYGELFF. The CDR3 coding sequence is TGTGCCAGCAGCGTAACCCCTTACGGGGAGCTGTTTTTT.